This TCR beta chain was documented in a study of blood T cell repertoires in COVID-19. Study in general: Samples of COVID-19 (acute and convalescent) were obtained from the United States, Italy and Spain.

Per the germline V gene, CDR1 is SGHTA and CDR2 is FQGNSA. V lost 4 bases, J lost 5 bases, and 6 bases stayed unmatched. This CDR3 is 14 amino acids long. TCRdb keeps only in-frame clones here, not all; method: immunoSEQ multiplex PCR. Here the sample spans roughly 100,000 clones, about 77% being singletons. This clone appeared a single time. The sequenced material came from peripheral blood. The receptor comes from a woman of 80 years or more with acute or convalescent COVID-19. The chain couples TRBV7-2 to TRBJ2-7, with 9 bases aligning to TRBD1. The CDR3 reads CASSSDRGLNEQYF. The DNA of the CDR3 is TGTGCCAGCAGCTCAGACAGGGGGTTGAACGAGCAGTACTTC. The whole variable domain, filled in from reference TRBV7-2 and TRBJ2-7, reads GAGVSQSPSNKVTEKGKDVELRCDPISGHTALYWYRQSLGQGLEFLIYFQGNSAPDKSGLPSDRFSAERTGGSVSTLTIQRTQQEDSAVYLCASSSDRGLNEQYFGPGTRLTVT.